In its sample, the clone carrying this T cell receptor (beta chain) was seen many times. What it recognizes is unknown. The data originate from a study of T cell repertoires in cytomegalovirus infection. MiXCR, run by TCRdb on the reads, gives a single entry per CDR3 protein. The sample gives about 770,000 distinct CDR3 sequences, 25% to 30% of which show up once; less than 15% is in the top ten. This sequence was found in a human donor in good health (CMV status not recorded). Some clones in this sample may be carry-over from other donors' samples. Specimen: cultured CD8+ T cells from PBMCs, collected from culture after CMV antigen stimulation.

CDR3 residues: CASSRDRFFGTQYF. The CDR3 DNA sequence: TGTGCCAGCAGCCGCGATAGATTTTTCGGGACCCAGTACTTC. The gene calls are TRBV7-8 and TRBJ2-5, with unresolved D. CDR1 is SGHVS, CDR2 FQNEAQ, per germline. This CDR3 comprises 14 residues. V lost 5 bases to trimming and J lost 7 bases, with 17 bases between them.